This T cell receptor (beta chain) was sequenced in a study of regulatory T cells in long-lasting Graves disease. In this sample, this clonotype turned up many times. Building of the TCR beta libraries involved iRepertoire HTBI primers and Arm-PCR of CDR3 regions. TCRdb redid the calling of the multiplex PCR reads with MiXCR, one entry per CDR3 protein. The data hold under 400,000 distinct CDR3 sequences, with approximately 16% observed a single time. The germline CDR1 and CDR2 sequences are SGHTA and FQGTGA. The CDR3 has 13 amino acids. The V end was cut by 2 bases, the J end by 7 bases, with 9 bases between. Regarding time point: newly diagnosed GD, antithyroid drugs for less than 3 months. RNA extracted from PBMCs served as the sequencing template. The sample was also reused in another study, on T cells in Graves' hyperthyroidism and ophthalmopathy.

This rearrangement joins TRBV7-3 to TRBJ2-1; maybe TRBD2 (6 bases). Sample: peripheral blood mononuclear cells (PBMCs), taken at new diagnosis, from a patient treated with antithyroid drugs. The TCR originated in a man aged 35 to 55 with Graves disease. The DNA of the CDR3 is TGTGCCAGCAGCTTATCGGGGGTAAATGAGCAGTTCTTC. Amino acids: CASSLSGVNEQFF.